The following is a T cell receptor (beta chain) sequence with its context. What it binds is not known. This sample stems from a study of OX40 agonist ivuxolimab in advanced cancers. Study as a whole: Dose-escalation patients suffered from hepatocellular carcinoma, melanoma, renal cell or head and neck cancer. Three patients, one with hepatocellular carcinoma and two with cutaneous melanoma, responded partially. Findings of the study overall: Fewer expanded clones were found on average in CD4+ than in CD8+ T cells. Blood T cells, both CD4+ and CD8+, expanded clonally by week 6 at 0.1 to 3.0 mg/kg.

Clones were read by immunoSEQ multiplex PCR, and TCRdb kept only the in-frame ones, dropping some. This table has 20,000 to 25,000 clones, about nine tenths appearing once. V shed 4 bases and J 7 bases; nucleotides not matched to a gene: 8. The germline V gene has CDR1 SNHLY and CDR2 FYNNEI. CDR3 length: 16 amino acids. The receptor was derived from an adult with an advanced solid tumor such as melanoma, head and neck, liver or kidney cancer. The V gene is TRBV2, the J gene TRBJ2-1, with TRBD2 matching 12 bases. Sequences were derived from CD4+ or CD8+ T cells sorted from blood, sampled in a trial of the OX40 agonist ivuxolimab. The CDR3 DNA sequence: TGTGCCAGCAGTGTATACTCTAGCGGGGGGGGAAATGAGCAGTTCTTC. Residues: CASSVYSSGGGNEQFF. The full variable domain, with the rest looked up from reference TRBV2 and TRBJ2-1, is EPEVTQTPSHQVTQMGQEVILRCVPISNHLYFYWYRQILGQKVEFLVSFYNNEISEKSEIFDDQFSVERPDGSNFTLKIRSTKLEDSAMYFCASSVYSSGGGNEQFFGPGTRLTVL.